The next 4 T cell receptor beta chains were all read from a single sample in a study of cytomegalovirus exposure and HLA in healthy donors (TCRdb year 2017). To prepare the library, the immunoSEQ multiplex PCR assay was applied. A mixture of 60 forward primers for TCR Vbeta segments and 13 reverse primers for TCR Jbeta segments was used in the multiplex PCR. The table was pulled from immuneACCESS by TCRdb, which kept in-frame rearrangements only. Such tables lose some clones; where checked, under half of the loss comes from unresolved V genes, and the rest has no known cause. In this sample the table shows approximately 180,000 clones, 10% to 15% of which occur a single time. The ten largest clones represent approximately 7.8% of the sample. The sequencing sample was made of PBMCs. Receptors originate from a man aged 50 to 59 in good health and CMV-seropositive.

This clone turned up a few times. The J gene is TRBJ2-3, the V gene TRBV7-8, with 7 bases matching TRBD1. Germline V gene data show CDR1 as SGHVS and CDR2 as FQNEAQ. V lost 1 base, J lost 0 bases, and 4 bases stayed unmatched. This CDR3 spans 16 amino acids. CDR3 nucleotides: TGTGCCAGCAGCTTAGTGACAGGGTCGAGCACAGATACGCAGTATTTT. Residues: CASSLVTGSSTDTQYF.

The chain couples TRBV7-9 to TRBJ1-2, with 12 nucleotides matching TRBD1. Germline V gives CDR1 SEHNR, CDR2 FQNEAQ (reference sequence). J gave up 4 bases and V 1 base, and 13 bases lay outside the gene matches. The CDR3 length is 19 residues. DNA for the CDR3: TGTGCCAGCAGCTTAGGGTTCCCGGGACAGGGGGCGCTGGGCTATGGCTACACCTTC. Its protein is CASSLGFPGQGALGYGYTF. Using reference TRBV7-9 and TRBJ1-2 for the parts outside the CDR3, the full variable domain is DTGVSQNPRHKITKRGQNVTFRCDPISEHNRLYWYRQTLGQGPEFLTYFQNEAQLEKSRLLSDRFSAERPKGSFSTLEIQRTEQGDSAMYLCASSLGFPGQGALGYGYTFGSGTRLTVV.

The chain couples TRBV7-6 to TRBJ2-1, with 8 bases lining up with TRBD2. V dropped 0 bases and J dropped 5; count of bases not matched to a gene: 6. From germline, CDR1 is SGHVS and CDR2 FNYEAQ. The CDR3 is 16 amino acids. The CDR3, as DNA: TGTGCCAGCAGCTTAGCGACGGGGGGGAGACACAATGAGCAGTTCTTC. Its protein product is CASSLATGGRHNEQFF. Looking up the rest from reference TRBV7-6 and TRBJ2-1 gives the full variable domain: GAGVSQSPRYKVTKRGQDVALRCDPISGHVSLYWYRQALGQGPEFLTYFNYEAQQDKSGLPNDRFSAERPEGSISTLTIQRTEQRDSAMYRCASSLATGGRHNEQFFGPGTRLTVL.

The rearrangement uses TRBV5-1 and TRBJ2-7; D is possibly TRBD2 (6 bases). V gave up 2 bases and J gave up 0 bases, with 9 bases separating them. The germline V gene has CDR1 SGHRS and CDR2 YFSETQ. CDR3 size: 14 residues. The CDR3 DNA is TGCGCCAGCAGCTTCGGCGGGGCCTCCTACGAGCAGTACTTC. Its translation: CASSFGGASYEQYF.